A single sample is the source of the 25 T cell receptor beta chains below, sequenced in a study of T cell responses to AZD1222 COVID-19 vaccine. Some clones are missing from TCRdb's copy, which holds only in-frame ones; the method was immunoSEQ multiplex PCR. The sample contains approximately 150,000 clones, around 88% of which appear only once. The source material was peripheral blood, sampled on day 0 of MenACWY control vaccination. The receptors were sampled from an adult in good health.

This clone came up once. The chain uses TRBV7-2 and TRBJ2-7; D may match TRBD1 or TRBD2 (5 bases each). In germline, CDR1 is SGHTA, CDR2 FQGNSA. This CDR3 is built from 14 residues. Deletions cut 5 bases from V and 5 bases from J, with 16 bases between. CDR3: CASSPDGAYHEQYF. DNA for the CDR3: TGTGCCAGCAGCCCGGACGGGGCTTACCACGAGCAGTACTTC.

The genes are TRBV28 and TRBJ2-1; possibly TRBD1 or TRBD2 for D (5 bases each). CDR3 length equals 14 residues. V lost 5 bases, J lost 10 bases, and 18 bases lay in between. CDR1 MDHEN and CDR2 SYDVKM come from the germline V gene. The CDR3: CASSTGIGVYEQFF. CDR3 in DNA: TGTGCCAGCAGTACGGGGATAGGGGTTTACGAGCAGTTCTTC.

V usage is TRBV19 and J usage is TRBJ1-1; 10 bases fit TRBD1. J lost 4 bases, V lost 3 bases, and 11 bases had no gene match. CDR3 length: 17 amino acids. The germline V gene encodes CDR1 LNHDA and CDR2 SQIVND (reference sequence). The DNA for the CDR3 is TGTGCCAGTAGTATGGGGGGACAGGGGACCCTTGCCACTGAAGCTTTCTTT. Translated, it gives CASSMGGQGTLATEAFF. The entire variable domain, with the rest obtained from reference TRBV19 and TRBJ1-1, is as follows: DGGITQSPKYLFRKEGQNVTLSCEQNLNHDAMYWYRQDPGQGLRLIYYSQIVNDFQKGDIAEGYSVSREKKESFPLTVTSAQKNPTAFYLCASSMGGQGTLATEAFFGQGTRLTVV.

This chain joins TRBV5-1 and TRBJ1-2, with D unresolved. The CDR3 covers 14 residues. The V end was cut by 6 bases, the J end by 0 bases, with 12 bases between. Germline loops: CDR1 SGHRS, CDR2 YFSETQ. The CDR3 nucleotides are TGCGCCAGCACCTGGACGGCGGCTAACTATGGCTACACCTTC. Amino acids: CASTWTAANYGYTF. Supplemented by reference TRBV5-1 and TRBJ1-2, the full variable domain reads KAGVTQTPRYLIKTRGQQVTLSCSPISGHRSVSWYQQTPGQGLQFLFEYFSETQRNKGNFPGRFSGRQFSNSRSEMNVSTLELGDSALYLCASTWTAANYGYTFGSGTRLTVV.

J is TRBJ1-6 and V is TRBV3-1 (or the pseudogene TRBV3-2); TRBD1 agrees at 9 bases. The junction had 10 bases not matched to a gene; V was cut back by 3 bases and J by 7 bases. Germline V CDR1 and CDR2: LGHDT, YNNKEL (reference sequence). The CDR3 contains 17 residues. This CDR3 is CASSHTQGAMLNSPLHF. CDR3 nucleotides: TGTGCCAGCAGCCATACACAGGGGGCGATGTTGAATTCACCCCTCCACTTT.

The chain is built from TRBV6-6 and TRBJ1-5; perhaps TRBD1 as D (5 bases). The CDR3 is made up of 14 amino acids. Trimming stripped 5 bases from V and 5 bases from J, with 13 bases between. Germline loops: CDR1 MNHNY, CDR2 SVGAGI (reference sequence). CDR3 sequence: CASSTGTADQPQHF. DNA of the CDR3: TGTGCCAGCAGTACCGGGACGGCTGATCAGCCCCAGCATTTT.

CDR3: CSATLDRPEKGMYF. The CDR3 coding sequence is TGCAGCGCCACACTGGACAGGCCGGAGAAAGGGATGTATTTT. V gene TRBV29-1 combines with J gene TRBJ1-3, with 7 bases lining up with TRBD1. CDR3 size: 14 residues. After removal of 7 bases from V and 16 bases from J, the junction contained 22 bases not matched to a gene. The germline CDR1 and CDR2 sequences are SQVTM and ANQGSEA. The full variable domain, in which reference TRBV29-1 and TRBJ1-3 provide the parts outside the CDR3, is SAVISQKPSRDICQRGTSLTIQCQVDSQVTMMFWYRQQPGQSLTLIATANQGSEATYESGFVIDKFPISRPNLTFSTLTVSNMSPEDSSIYLCSATLDRPEKGMYFGEGSWLTVV.

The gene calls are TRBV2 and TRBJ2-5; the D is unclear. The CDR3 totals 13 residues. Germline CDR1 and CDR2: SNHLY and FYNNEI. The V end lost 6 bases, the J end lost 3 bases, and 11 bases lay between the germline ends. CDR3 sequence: CASRPLGKETQYF. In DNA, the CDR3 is TGTGCCAGCAGGCCCCTGGGAAAAGAGACCCAGTACTTC.

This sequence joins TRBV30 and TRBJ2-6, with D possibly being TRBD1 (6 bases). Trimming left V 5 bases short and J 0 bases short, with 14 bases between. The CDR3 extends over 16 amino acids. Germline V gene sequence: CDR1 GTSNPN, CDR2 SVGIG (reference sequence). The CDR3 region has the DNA TGTGCCTGGTACCATACAGGGAGCTCTGGGGCCAACGTCCTGACTTTC. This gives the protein CAWYHTGSSGANVLTF.

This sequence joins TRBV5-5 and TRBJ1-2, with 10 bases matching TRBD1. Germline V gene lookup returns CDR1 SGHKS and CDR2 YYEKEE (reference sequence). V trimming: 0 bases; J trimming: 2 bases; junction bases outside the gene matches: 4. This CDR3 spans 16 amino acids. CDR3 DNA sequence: TGTGCCAGCAGCTTGGGGGGACAGGGGTTAAACTATGGCTACACCTTC. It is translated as CASSLGGQGLNYGYTF.

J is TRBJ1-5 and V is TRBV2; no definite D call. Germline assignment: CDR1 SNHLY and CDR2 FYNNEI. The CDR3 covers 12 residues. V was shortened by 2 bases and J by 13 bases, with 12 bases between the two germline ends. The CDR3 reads CASSEYKSGQHF. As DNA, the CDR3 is TGTGCCAGCAGTGAATACAAGAGCGGACAGCATTTT.

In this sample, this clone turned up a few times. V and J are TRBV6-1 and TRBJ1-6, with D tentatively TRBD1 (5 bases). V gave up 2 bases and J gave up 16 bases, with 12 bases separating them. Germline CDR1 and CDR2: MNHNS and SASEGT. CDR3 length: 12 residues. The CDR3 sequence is CASSESGIRLHF. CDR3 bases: TGTGCCAGCAGTGAATCAGGGATAAGACTCCACTTT.

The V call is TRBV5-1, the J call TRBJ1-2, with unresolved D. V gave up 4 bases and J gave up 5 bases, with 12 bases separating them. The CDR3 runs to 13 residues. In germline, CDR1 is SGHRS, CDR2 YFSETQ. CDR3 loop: CASSQPSAYGYTF. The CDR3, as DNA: TGCGCCAGCAGCCAACCGTCAGCTTATGGCTACACCTTC.

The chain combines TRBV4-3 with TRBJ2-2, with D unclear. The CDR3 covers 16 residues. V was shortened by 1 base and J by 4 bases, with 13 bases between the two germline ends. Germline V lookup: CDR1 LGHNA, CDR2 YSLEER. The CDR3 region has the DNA TGCGCCAGCAGCCAAGTTTCTGATGGCTCCACCGGGGAGCTGTTTTTT. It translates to CASSQVSDGSTGELFF.

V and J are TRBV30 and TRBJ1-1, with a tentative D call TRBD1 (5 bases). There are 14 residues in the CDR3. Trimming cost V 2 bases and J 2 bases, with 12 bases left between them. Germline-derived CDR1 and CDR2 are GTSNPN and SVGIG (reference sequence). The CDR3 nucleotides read TGTGCCTGGAGTCCAGGGTCCAGAAACACTGAAGCTTTCTTT. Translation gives CAWSPGSRNTEAFF.

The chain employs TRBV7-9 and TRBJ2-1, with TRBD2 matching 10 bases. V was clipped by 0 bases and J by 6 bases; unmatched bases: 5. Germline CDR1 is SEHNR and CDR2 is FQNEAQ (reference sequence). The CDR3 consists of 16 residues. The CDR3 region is CASSLALAGEPNEQFF. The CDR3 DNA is TGTGCCAGCAGCTTAGCTCTAGCGGGAGAACCCAATGAGCAGTTCTTC.

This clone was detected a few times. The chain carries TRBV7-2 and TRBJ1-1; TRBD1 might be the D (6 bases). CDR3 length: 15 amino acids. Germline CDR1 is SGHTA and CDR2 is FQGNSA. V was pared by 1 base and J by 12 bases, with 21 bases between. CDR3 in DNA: TGTGCCAGCAGCTTAGGGGACGGACAACAGGGAATTCCTTTCTTT. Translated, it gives CASSLGDGQQGIPFF.

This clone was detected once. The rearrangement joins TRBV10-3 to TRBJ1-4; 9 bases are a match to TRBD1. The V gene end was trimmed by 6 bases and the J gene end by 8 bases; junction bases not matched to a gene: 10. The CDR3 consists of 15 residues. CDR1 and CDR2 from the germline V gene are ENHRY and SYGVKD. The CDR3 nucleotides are TGTGCCATCAGCCCCCAGACAGGGGGTAGCGAAAAACTGTTTTTT. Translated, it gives CAISPQTGGSEKLFF.

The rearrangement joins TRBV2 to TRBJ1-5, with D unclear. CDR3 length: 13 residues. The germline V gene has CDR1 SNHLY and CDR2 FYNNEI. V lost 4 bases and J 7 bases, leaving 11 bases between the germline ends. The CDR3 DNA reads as TGTGCCAGCAGTGTGGAGGTGGTCCAGCCCCAGCATTTT. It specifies CASSVEVVQPQHF.

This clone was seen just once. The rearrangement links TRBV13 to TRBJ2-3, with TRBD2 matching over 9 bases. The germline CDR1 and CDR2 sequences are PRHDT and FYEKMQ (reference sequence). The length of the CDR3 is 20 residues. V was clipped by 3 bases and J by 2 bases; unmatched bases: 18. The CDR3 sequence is CASSFGGSGGSQVTTDTQYF. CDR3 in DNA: TGTGCCAGCAGCTTTGGGGGTAGCGGGGGCTCACAGGTTACCACAGATACGCAGTATTTT.

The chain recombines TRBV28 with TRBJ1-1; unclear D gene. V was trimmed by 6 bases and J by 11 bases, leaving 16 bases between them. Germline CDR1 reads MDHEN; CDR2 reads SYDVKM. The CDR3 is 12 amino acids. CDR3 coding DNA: TGTGCCAGCAGAGAGGGCCCCACCGCGGCTTTCTTT. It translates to CASREGPTAAFF.

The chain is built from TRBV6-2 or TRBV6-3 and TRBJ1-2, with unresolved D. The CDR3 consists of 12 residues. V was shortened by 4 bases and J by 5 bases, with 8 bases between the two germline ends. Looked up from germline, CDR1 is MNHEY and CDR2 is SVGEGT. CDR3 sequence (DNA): TGTGCCAGCAGTTTAAGCGGTTATGGCTACACCTTC. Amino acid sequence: CASSLSGYGYTF.

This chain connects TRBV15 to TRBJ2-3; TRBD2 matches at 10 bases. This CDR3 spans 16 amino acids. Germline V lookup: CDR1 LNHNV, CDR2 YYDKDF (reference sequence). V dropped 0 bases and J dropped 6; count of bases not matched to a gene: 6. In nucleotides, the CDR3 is TGTGCCACCAGCAGAGAGCCTAGCGGGAGTTCGGATACGCAGTATTTT. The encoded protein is CATSREPSGSSDTQYF.

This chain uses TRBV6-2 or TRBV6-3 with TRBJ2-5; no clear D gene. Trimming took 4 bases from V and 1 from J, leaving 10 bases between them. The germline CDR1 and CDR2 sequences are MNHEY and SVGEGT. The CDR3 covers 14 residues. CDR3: CASSSAEPQETQYF. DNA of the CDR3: TGTGCCAGCAGTTCCGCGGAGCCCCAAGAGACCCAGTACTTC.

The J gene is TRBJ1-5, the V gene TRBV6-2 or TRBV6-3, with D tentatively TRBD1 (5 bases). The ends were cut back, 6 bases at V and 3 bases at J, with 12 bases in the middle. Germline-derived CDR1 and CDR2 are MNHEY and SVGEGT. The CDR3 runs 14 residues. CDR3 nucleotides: TGTGCCAGCAGCCGCGGGACGGACAATCAGCCCCAGCATTTT. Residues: CASSRGTDNQPQHF.